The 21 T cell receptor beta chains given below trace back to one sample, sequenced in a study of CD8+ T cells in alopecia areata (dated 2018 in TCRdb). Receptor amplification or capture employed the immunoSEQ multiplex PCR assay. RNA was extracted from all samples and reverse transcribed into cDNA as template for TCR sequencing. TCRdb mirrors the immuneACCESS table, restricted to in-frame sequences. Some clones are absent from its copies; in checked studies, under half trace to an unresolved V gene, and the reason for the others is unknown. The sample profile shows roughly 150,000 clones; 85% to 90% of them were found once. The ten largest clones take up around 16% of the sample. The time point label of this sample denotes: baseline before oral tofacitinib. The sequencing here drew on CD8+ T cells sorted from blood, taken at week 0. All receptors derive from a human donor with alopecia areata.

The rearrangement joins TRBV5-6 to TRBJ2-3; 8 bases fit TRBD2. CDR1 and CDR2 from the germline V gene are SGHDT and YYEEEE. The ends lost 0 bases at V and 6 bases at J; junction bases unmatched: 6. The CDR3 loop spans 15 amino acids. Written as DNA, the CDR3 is TGTGCCAGCAGCTTGGCGTTAGCGGGAAAGGATACGCAGTATTTT. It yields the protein CASSLALAGKDTQYF. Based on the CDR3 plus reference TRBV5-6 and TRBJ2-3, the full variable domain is DAGVTQSPTHLIKTRGQQVTLRCSPKSGHDTVSWYQQALGQGPQFIFQYYEEEERQRGNFPDRFSGHQFPNYSSELNVNALLLGDSALYLCASSLALAGKDTQYFGPGTRLTVL.

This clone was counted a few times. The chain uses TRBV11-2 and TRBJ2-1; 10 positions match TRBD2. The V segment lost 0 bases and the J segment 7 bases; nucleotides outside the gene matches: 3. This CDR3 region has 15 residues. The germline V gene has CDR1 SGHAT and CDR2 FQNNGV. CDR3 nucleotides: TGTGCCAGCAGCTTAGACCAGACTAGCGGGAATGAGCAGTTCTTC. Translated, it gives CASSLDQTSGNEQFF.

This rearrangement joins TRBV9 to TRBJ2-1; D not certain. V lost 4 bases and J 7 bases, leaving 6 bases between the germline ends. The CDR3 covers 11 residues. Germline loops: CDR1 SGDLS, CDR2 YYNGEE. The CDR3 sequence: CASSTPNEQFF. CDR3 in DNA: TGTGCCAGCAGCACTCCAAATGAGCAGTTCTTC.

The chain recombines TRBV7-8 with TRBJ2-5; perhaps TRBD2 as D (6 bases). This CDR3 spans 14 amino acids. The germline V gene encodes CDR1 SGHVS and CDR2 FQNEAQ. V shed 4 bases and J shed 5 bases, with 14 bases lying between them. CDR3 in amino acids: CASSSTPSGETQYF. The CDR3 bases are TGTGCCAGCAGCTCCACCCCGAGCGGGGAGACCCAGTACTTC.

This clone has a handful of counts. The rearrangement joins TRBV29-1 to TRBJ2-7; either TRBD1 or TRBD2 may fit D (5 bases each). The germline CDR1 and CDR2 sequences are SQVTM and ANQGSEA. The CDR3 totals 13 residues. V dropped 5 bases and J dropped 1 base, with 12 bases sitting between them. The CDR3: CSVRDGISYEQYF. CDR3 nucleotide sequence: TGCAGCGTTCGGGACGGAATATCCTACGAGCAGTACTTC.

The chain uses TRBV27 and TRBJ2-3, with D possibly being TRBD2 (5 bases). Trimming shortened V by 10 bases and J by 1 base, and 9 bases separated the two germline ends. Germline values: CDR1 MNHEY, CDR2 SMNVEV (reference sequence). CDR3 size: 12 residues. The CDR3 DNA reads TGTGCCACCACGAGGGGCACAGATACGCAGTATTTT. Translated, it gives CATTRGTDTQYF.

This CDR3 is CASSQYGNEQFF. The CDR3 coding sequence is TGTGCCAGCAGCCAATATGGCAATGAGCAGTTCTTC. The chain has TRBV16 and TRBJ2-1; D ambiguous. Germline CDR1 reads KGHSY; CDR2 reads FQNENV. The V gene lost 1 base and the J gene lost 6 bases, with 4 bases spanning the gap. This CDR3 is built from 12 residues.

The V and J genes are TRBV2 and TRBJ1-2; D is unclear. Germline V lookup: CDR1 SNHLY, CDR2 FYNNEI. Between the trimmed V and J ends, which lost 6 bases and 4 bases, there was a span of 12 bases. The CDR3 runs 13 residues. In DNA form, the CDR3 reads TGTGCCAGCAGGCGCCCGGACCTCTATGGCTACACCTTC. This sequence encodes CASRRPDLYGYTF.

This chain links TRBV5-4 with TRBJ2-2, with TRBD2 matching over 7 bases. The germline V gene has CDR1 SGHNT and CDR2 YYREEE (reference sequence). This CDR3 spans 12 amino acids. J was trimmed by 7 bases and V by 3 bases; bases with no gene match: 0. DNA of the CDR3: TGTGCCAGCAGCTCGGGGGGCGGGGAGCTGTTTTTT. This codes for CASSSGGGELFF.

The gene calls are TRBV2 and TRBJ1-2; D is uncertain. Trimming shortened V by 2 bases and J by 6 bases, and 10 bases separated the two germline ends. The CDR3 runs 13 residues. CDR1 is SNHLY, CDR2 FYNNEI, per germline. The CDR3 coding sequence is TGTGCCAGCAGTGAAAAGGGCTGGGATGGCTACACCTTC. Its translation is CASSEKGWDGYTF.

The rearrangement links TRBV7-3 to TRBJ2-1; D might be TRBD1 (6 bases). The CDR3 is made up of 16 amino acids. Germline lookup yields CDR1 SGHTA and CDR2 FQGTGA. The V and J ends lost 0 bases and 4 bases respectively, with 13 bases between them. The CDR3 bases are TGTGCCAGCAGCTTAACTAGTGGGGACACGTACAATGAGCAGTTCTTC. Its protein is CASSLTSGDTYNEQFF. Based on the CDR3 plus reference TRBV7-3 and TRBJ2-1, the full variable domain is GAGVSQTPSNKVTEKGKYVELRCDPISGHTALYWYRQSLGQGPEFLIYFQGTGAADDSGLPNDRFFAVRPEGSVSTLKIQRTERGDSAVYLCASSLTSGDTYNEQFFGPGTRLTVL.

In DNA form, the CDR3 reads TGTGCCAGCAGCTTAGCGGGGGACGAGCAGTACTTC. The encoded protein is CASSLAGDEQYF. The chain is built from TRBV7-8 and TRBJ2-7, with D possibly being TRBD1 or TRBD2 (5 bases each). Germline V CDR1 and CDR2: SGHVS, FQNEAQ. The CDR3 length is 12 residues. V lost 0 bases and J lost 5, with 5 bases in between.

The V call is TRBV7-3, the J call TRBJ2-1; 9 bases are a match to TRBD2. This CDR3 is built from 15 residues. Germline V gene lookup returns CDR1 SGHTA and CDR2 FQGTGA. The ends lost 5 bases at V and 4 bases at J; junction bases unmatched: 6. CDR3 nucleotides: TGTGCCAGCAGCCCCGCGGGGGGGCCTTACAATGAGCAGTTCTTC. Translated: CASSPAGGPYNEQFF.

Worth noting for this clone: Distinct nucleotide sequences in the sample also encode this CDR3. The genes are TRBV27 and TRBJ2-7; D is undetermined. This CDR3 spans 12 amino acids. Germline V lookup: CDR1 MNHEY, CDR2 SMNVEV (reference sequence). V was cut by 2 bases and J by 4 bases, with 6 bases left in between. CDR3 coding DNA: TGTGCCAGCAGTTTAGATGGGTACGAGCAGTACTTC. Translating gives CASSLDGYEQYF.

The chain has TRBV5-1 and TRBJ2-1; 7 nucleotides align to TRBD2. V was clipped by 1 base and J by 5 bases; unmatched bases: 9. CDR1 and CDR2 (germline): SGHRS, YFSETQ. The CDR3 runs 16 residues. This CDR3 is CASSLRPGLADNEQFF. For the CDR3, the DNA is TGCGCCAGCAGCTTGAGGCCCGGCCTAGCGGACAATGAGCAGTTCTTC. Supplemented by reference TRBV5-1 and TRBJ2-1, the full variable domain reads KAGVTQTPRYLIKTRGQQVTLSCSPISGHRSVSWYQQTPGQGLQFLFEYFSETQRNKGNFPGRFSGRQFSNSRSEMNVSTLELGDSALYLCASSLRPGLADNEQFFGPGTRLTVL.

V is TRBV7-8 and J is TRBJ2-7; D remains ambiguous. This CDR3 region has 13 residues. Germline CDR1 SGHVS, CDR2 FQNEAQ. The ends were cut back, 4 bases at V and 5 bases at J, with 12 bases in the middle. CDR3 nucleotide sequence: TGTGCCAGCAGCTCTGACCAGGCCCACGAGCAGTACTTC. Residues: CASSSDQAHEQYF. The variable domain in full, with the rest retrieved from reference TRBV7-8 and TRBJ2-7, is GAGVSQSPRYKVAKRGQDVALRCDPISGHVSLFWYQQALGQGPEFLTYFQNEAQLDKSGLPSDRFFAERPEGSVSTLKIQRTQQEDSAVYLCASSSDQAHEQYFGPGTRLTVT.

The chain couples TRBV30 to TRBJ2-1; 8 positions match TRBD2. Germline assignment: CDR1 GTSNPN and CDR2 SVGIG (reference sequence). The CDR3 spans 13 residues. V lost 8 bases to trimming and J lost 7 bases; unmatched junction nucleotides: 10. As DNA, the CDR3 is TGTGCCCACCTTACGGGAGGGGGTAATGAGCAGTTCTTC. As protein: CAHLTGGGNEQFF.

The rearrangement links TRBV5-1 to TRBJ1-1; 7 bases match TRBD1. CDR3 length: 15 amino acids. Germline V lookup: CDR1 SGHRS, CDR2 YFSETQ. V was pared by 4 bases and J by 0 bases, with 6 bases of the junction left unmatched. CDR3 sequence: CASSEGTDMNTEAFF. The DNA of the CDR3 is TGCGCCAGCAGCGAAGGGACAGACATGAACACTGAAGCTTTCTTT.

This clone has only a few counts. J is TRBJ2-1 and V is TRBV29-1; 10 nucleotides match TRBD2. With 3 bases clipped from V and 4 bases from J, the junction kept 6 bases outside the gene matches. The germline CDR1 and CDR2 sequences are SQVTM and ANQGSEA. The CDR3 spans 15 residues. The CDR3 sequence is CSVEKRGGRYNEQFF. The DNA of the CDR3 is TGCAGCGTTGAGAAGCGGGGGGGCCGGTACAATGAGCAGTTCTTC.

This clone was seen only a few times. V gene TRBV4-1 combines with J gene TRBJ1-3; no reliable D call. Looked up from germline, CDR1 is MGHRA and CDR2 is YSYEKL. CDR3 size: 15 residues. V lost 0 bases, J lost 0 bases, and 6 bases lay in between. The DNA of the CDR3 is TGCGCCAGCAGCCAAGAGGAGTCCTCTGGAAACACCATATATTTT. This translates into CASSQEESSGNTIYF.

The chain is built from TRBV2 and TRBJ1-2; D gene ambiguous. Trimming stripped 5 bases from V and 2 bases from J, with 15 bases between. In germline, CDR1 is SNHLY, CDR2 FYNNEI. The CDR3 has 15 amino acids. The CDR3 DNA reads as TGTGCCAGCAGTCAGGTTGGGCTGACGAACTATGGCTACACCTTC. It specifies CASSQVGLTNYGYTF.